Reported below is one T cell receptor beta chain. The sample comes from a study of shared clonotypes between healthy human individuals. V was shortened by 2 bases and J by 7 bases, with 30 bases between the two germline ends. This CDR3 comprises 20 residues. Germline-derived CDR1 and CDR2 are PRHDT and FYEKMQ (reference sequence). Assay used: immunoSEQ multiplex PCR; TCRdb lists only in-frame clones, some missing. The repertoire has 2 million to 3 million clones, 90% to 95% of them found once; the top ten carry roughly 0.13%. This sequence originates from a man aged 18 to 29 in good health. Material: naive CD4+ T cells sorted from blood. Subset denoted: CD45RA+ positively selected. V and J are TRBV13 and TRBJ2-1; perhaps TRBD2 as D (5 bases). The CDR3 nucleotides read TGTGCCAGCAGCTTAAGGGTAACGGGGAGAGCCTCAGCGAGGCGGAATGAGCAGTTCTTC. As protein: CASSLRVTGRASARRNEQFF.